This T cell receptor (beta chain) is from a study of beta chain features in type 1 diabetes. Study-level points and caveats: Moderately but significantly shorter TCRB CDR3s were found in Type 1 diabetes patients in all four CD4+ subsets. In cDNA sequencing, cells with high TCR expression could be over-represented.

As concerns this clone: Its matching antigen is unknown. Other DNA sequences within the sample encode an identical CDR3.

Sequenced material consisted of expressed TCRB transcripts (all of the isolated RNA was reverse transcribed). TCRdb's copy holds only in-frame clones and misses some; the assay was immunoSEQ multiplex PCR. The sample carries approximately 260,000 clones, 20% recorded once. Germline loops: CDR1 SGHRS, CDR2 YFSETQ. The length of the CDR3 is 11 residues. Trimming shortened V by 3 bases and J by 2 bases, and 2 bases separated the two germline ends. The chain is built from TRBV5-1 and TRBJ2-5; no clear D. The TCR comes from a woman between 40 and 50 years old with type 1 diabetes. The sequenced sample was naive CD4+ T cells from blood. CDR3: CASSSQETQYF. Here the CDR3 DNA reads TGCGCCAGCAGCTCGCAAGAGACCCAGTACTTC.